Presented here are 11 T cell receptor beta chains from one specimen sequenced in a study of T cell responses to AZD1222 COVID-19 vaccine. Only in-frame clones appear in the TCRdb table, and some are missing; sequencing was by immunoSEQ multiplex PCR. Of about 110,000 clones in the sample, around 90% were seen once. The starting material was peripheral blood, obtained on day 0 of MenACWY control vaccination. The receptors come from an adult in good health.

The chain is built from TRBV5-1 and TRBJ1-2; D might be TRBD1 (5 bases). Germline loops: CDR1 SGHRS, CDR2 YFSETQ. V was shortened by 0 bases and J by 2 bases, with 14 bases between the two germline ends. The CDR3 extends over 16 amino acids. The CDR3 sequence is CASSLEVGGLNYGYTF. The CDR3 DNA sequence: TGCGCCAGCAGCTTGGAAGTTGGGGGATTGAACTATGGCTACACCTTC.

The chain links TRBV9 to TRBJ2-2; unclear D gene. This CDR3 is 12 amino acids long. Deletions cut 0 bases from V and 6 bases from J, with 3 bases between. Germline V gene lookup returns CDR1 SGDLS and CDR2 YYNGEE. The CDR3 DNA follows: TGTGCCAGCAGCGTAGGGTCCGGGGAGCTGTTTTTT. Protein product: CASSVGSGELFF.

This chain joins TRBV19 and TRBJ1-5, with 9 bases lining up with TRBD1. This CDR3 contains 14 residues. Unmatched junction bases numbered 7, after V lost 7 bases and J lost 6 bases. The germline V gene has CDR1 LNHDA and CDR2 SQIVND (reference sequence). As DNA, the CDR3 is TGTGCCAGTATTAGGACAGGGGAGGGTCAGCCCCAGCATTTT. Encoded protein: CASIRTGEGQPQHF.

V usage is TRBV7-8 and J usage is TRBJ2-7, with D possibly matching TRBD1 (6 bases). Trimming took off 4 bases at V and 2 bases at J, with 15 bases between the two ends. The CDR3 contains 15 residues. Germline V lookup: CDR1 SGHVS, CDR2 FQNEAQ. The CDR3 coding sequence is TGTGCCAGCAGCTCCGGGGAGACAGGACCCTACGAGCAGTACTTC. Amino acid sequence: CASSSGETGPYEQYF.

This chain uses TRBV24-1 with TRBJ2-1; D remains ambiguous. The germline V gene encodes CDR1 KGHDR and CDR2 SFDVKD. The CDR3 runs to 15 residues. V lost 4 bases and J 0 bases, leaving 9 bases between the germline ends. Here the CDR3 reads CATSDPRSSYNEQFF. CDR3 nucleotides: TGTGCCACCAGTGACCCAAGAAGCTCCTACAATGAGCAGTTCTTC.

The V and J genes are TRBV7-3 and TRBJ2-1, with D perhaps matching TRBD1 (5 bases). The germline V and J ends were trimmed by 3 bases and 6 bases, with 12 bases remaining between them. CDR1 SGHTA and CDR2 FQGTGA come from the germline V gene. The CDR3 is made up of 14 amino acids. CDR3 in DNA: TGTGCCAGCAGCTTGACCCAAGGGGTCAATGAGCAGTTCTTC. Translation: CASSLTQGVNEQFF.

This clone was detected once. The chain carries TRBV19 and TRBJ1-2, with D uncertain. Germline V gene lookup returns CDR1 LNHDA and CDR2 SQIVND (reference sequence). V lost 5 bases to trimming and J lost 5 bases, with 15 bases between them. CDR3 size: 14 residues. CDR3 sequence reads: CASSPGGVVYGYTF. The DNA of the CDR3 is TGTGCCAGTAGTCCCGGCGGGGTAGTATATGGCTACACCTTC.

V gene TRBV7-2 combines with J gene TRBJ2-7; D unclear. The germline V gene has CDR1 SGHTA and CDR2 FQGNSA. Trimming took 1 base from V and 0 from J, leaving 10 bases between them. The CDR3 length is 15 residues. This CDR3 is CASSLEVQRSYEQYF. The CDR3 DNA is TGTGCCAGCAGCTTAGAGGTGCAGCGCTCCTACGAGCAGTACTTC.

The chain employs TRBV5-4 and TRBJ1-6; D is unclear. The CDR3 is 15 residues long. Germline CDR1 SGHNT, CDR2 YYREEE (reference sequence). V lost 0 bases to trimming and J lost 7 bases, with 11 bases between them. The DNA for the CDR3 is TGTGCCAGCAGCTTGGATTTAAGTTCAAATTCACCCCTCCACTTT. Amino acids: CASSLDLSSNSPLHF.

This chain uses TRBV27 with TRBJ2-7; no reliable D call. This CDR3 comprises 11 residues. CDR1 and CDR2 (germline): MNHEY, SMNVEV (reference sequence). V gave up 5 bases and J gave up 7 bases, with 9 bases separating them. This CDR3 reads CASSVGPEQYF. The CDR3 coding sequence is TGTGCCAGCAGTGTAGGACCTGAGCAGTACTTC.

The rearrangement joins TRBV10-3 to TRBJ2-1; either TRBD1 or TRBD2 may fit D (6 bases each). From germline, CDR1 is ENHRY and CDR2 SYGVKD. There are 11 residues in the CDR3. Trimming cost V 7 bases and J 12 bases, with 13 bases left between them. CDR3 coding DNA: TGTGCCATCACCGAGGGGGGTGGGCAGTTCTTC. Its translation is CAITEGGGQFF.